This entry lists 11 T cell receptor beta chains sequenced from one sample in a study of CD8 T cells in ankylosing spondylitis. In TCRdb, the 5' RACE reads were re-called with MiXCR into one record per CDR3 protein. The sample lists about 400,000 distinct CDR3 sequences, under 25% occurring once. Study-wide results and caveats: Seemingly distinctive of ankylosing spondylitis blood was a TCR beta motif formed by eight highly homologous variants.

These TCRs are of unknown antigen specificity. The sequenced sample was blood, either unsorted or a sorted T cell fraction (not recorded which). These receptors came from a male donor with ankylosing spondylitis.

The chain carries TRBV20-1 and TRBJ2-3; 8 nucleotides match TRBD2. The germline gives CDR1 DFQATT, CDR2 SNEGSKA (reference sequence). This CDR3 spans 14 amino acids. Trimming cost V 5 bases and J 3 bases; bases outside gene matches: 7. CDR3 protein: CSALSSGSTDTQYF. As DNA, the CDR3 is TGCAGTGCTCTATCAAGCGGGAGTACAGATACGCAGTATTTT.

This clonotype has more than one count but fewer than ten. CDR3 in DNA: TGCGCCAGCAGCTTGGAAGGGGGAAGCAATCAGCCCCAGCATTTT. It yields the protein CASSLEGGSNQPQHF. The rearrangement uses TRBV5-1 and TRBJ1-5; D may be TRBD1 (6 bases). The CDR3 runs 15 residues. V gave up 0 bases and J gave up 1 base, with 8 bases separating them. Germline values: CDR1 SGHRS, CDR2 YFSETQ. Filled out from reference TRBV5-1 and TRBJ1-5, the complete variable domain reads KAGVTQTPRYLIKTRGQQVTLSCSPISGHRSVSWYQQTPGQGLQFLFEYFSETQRNKGNFPGRFSGRQFSNSRSEMNVSTLELGDSALYLCASSLEGGSNQPQHFGDGTRLSIL.

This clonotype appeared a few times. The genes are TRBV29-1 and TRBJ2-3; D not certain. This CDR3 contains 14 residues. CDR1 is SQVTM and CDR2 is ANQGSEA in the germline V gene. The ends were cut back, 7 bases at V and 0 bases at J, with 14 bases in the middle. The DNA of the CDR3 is TGCAGCGCCCCGGACGGCACTAGCACAGATACGCAGTATTTT. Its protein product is CSAPDGTSTDTQYF.

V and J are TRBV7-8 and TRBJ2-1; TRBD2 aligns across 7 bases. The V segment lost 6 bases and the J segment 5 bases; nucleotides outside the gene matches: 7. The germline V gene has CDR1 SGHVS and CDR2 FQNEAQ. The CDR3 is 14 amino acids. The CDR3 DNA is TGTGCCAGCAGGACTGGACTAGGCCACAATGAGCAGTTCTTC. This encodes CASRTGLGHNEQFF.

The DNA of the CDR3 is TGTGCCAGCTCAACCTTTCTAGCGGGAGTGATTAATGAGCAGTTCTTC. Translating gives CASSTFLAGVINEQFF. V is TRBV18 and J is TRBJ2-1; TRBD2 matches 10 bases. From germline, CDR1 is KGHSH and CDR2 LQKENI. The CDR3 length is 16 residues. With V trimmed by 5 bases and J by 7 bases, 11 bases remained unmatched. The full variable domain, with the rest looked up from reference TRBV18 and TRBJ2-1, is NAGVMQNPRHLVRRRGQEARLRCSPMKGHSHVYWYRQLPEEGLKFMVYLQKENIIDESGMPKERFSAEFPKEGPSILRIQQVVRGDSAAYFCASSTFLAGVINEQFFGPGTRLTVL.

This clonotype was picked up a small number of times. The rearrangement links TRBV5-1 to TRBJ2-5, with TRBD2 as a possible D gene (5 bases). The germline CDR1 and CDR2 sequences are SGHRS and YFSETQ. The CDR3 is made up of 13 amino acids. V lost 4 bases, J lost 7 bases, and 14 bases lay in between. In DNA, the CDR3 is TGCGCCAGCAGCGTCGGACTCGGCCGGACCCAGTACTTC. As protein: CASSVGLGRTQYF.

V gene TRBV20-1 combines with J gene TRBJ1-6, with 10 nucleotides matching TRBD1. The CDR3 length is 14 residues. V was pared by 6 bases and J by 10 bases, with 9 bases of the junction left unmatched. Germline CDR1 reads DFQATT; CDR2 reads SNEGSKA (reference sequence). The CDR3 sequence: CSAILTGGGSPLHF. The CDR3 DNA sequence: TGCAGTGCGATACTGACAGGGGGCGGATCACCCCTCCACTTT.

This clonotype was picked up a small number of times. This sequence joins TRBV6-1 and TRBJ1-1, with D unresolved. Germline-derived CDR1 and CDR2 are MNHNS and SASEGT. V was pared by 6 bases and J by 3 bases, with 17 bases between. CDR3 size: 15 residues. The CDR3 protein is CASSPTDLSYTEAFF. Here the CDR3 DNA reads TGTGCCAGCAGCCCTACCGACCTTTCCTACACTGAAGCTTTCTTT.

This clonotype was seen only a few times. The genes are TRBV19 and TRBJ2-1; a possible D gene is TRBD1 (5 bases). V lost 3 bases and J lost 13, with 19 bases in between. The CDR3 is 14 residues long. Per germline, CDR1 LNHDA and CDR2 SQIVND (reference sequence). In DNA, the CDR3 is TGTGCCAGTAGTATTGAACCGAGTTTGGGGCCTCAGTTCTTC. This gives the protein CASSIEPSLGPQFF.

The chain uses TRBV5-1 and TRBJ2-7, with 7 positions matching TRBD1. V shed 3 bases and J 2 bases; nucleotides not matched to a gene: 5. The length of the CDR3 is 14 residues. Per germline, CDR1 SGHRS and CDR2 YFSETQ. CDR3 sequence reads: CASSSTGSPYEQYF. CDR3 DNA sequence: TGCGCCAGCAGCTCGACAGGGTCCCCCTACGAGCAGTACTTC.

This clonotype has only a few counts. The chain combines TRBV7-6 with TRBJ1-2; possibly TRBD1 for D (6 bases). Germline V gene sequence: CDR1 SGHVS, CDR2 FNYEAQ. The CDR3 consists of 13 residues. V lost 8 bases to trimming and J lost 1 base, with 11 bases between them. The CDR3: CASGGPINYGYTF. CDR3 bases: TGTGCCAGCGGGGGCCCCATTAACTATGGCTACACCTTC.